A selection of T cell receptor beta chains follows, all from one sample in a study of cytomegalovirus exposure and HLA in healthy donors. Only in-frame clones appear in the TCRdb table, and some are missing; sequencing was by immunoSEQ multiplex PCR. The table has 100,000 to 150,000 clones, more than 60% seen once; the top ten hold approximately 1.5%. The sample consisted of PBMCs. These TCRs come from a woman aged 18-30 years in good health and CMV-seronegative. Each CDR3 is given without its conserved first and last residue. The order of the fields is J gene, V gene, CDR3 protein.

J gene: TRBJ2-3
V gene: TRBV29-1
CDR3 protein: SGPGTP

J gene: TRBJ2-1
V gene: TRBV18
CDR3 protein: ASSLAGAEQF

J gene: TRBJ2-7
V gene: TRBV6-5
CDR3 protein: ASSYVGGNYEQY

J gene: TRBJ1-1
V gene: TRBV5-4
CDR3 protein: ASSNPGQGNTEAF

J gene: TRBJ2-2
V gene: TRBV14
CDR3 protein: ASSPLSGNTGELF

J gene: TRBJ1-1
V gene: TRBV6-5
CDR3 protein: ASSYGGHENTEAF

J gene: TRBJ1-4
V gene: TRBV15
CDR3 protein: ATSRGLNEKLF

J gene: TRBJ2-5
V gene: TRBV7-7
CDR3 protein: ASSSLAVQETQY

J gene: TRBJ2-7
V gene: TRBV5-4
CDR3 protein: ASSLGGLGNYEQY

J gene: TRBJ2-7
V gene: TRBV13
CDR3 protein: ASSQGGSPGYEQY

J gene: TRBJ1-4
V gene: TRBV5-1
CDR3 protein: ASSFGGVVEKLF

J gene: TRBJ2-5
V gene: TRBV4-1
CDR3 protein: ASSLSQREGSETQY

J gene: TRBJ2-1
V gene: TRBV6-6
CDR3 protein: ASSSGRYNEQF

J gene: TRBJ2-5
V gene: TRBV11-2
CDR3 protein: ASSFNSQETQY

J gene: TRBJ1-1
V gene: TRBV6-5
CDR3 protein: ASSLDRNTEAF

J gene: TRBJ1-1
V gene: TRBV10-3
CDR3 protein: AIRGQGGTEAF

J gene: TRBJ2-5
V gene: TRBV6-5
CDR3 protein: ASSYSNNRQETQY

J gene: TRBJ2-1
V gene: TRBV12-5
CDR3 protein: ASGLDRGPMGEQF

J gene: TRBJ2-3
V gene: TRBV9
CDR3 protein: ASSVTSDTQY

J gene: TRBJ1-2
V gene: TRBV6-1
CDR3 protein: ASSEMGGGGTVPYGYT

J gene: TRBJ1-2
V gene: TRBV2
CDR3 protein: ASSELGNVNYGYT

J gene: TRBJ1-1
V gene: TRBV6-5
CDR3 protein: ASRINSLNTEAF

J gene: TRBJ2-1
V gene: TRBV7-9
CDR3 protein: ASSKTGTGLHEQF

J gene: TRBJ2-6
V gene: TRBV19
CDR3 protein: AAKGAHSGANVLT

J gene: TRBJ2-5
V gene: TRBV18
CDR3 protein: ASSPPASPETQY

J gene: TRBJ2-7
V gene: TRBV7-9
CDR3 protein: ASSLEGGEQY

J gene: TRBJ1-4
V gene: TRBV6-1
CDR3 protein: ASRRYGQPNEKLF

J gene: TRBJ1-1
V gene: TRBV11-2
CDR3 protein: ASSLEVGGTEAF

J gene: TRBJ1-2
V gene: TRBV4-1
CDR3 protein: ASSLAGGGPYGYT

J gene: TRBJ1-2
V gene: TRBV2
CDR3 protein: ASSRDNYGYT

J gene: TRBJ2-7
V gene: TRBV14
CDR3 protein: ASSQDIATDLYSYEQY

J gene: TRBJ1-1
V gene: TRBV5-1
CDR3 protein: ASSLKGGDNTEAF

J gene: TRBJ1-2
V gene: TRBV19
CDR3 protein: ASTPWDRRGYT

J gene: TRBJ2-3
V gene: TRBV12-5
CDR3 protein: ASGLVRGPSTDTQY

J gene: TRBJ2-7
V gene: TRBV6-1
CDR3 protein: ASGALYEQY

J gene: TRBJ1-4
V gene: TRBV5-8
CDR3 protein: ASTWGQVVGEKLF